Sequencing of this T cell receptor beta chain was carried out in a study of T cell changes during pregnancy in multiple sclerosis. Germline CDR1 and CDR2: SGHTA and FQGTGA. This CDR3 contains 13 residues. Trimming cost V 4 bases and J 0 bases, with 6 bases left between them. The assay was immunoSEQ multiplex PCR, and TCRdb's table has in-frame clones only and misses some. This table has roughly 11,000 clones, 75% to 90% appearing once. The chain joins TRBV7-3 to TRBJ1-1; D unclear. Sequenced material: CD8+ T cells from peripheral blood mononuclear cells, taken after pregnancy. The source is a female donor in good health, enrolled as a control in a pregnancy study. CDR3 coding DNA: TGTGCCAGCAGCTCCTCCTTGAACACTGAAGCTTTCTTT. It is translated as CASSSSLNTEAFF.